This TCR beta chain is drawn from a study of neurological immune-mediated disorders. Study findings and constraints: HTLV-1-associated myelopathy had the most TCR clonal expansion, while multiple sclerosis had the least, a level that fell below healthy controls.

This CDR3 is built from 15 residues. CDR1 and CDR2 from the germline V gene are LGHDT and YNNKEL (reference sequence). The V gene lost 3 bases and the J gene lost 1 base, with 12 bases spanning the gap. Worth noting for this clonotype: The antigen is not known.

TCRdb recomputed calls from the 5' RACE reads with MiXCR, one row per CDR3 protein. The data contain 25,000 to 35,000 distinct CDR3 sequences, 12% of them singletons. The clonotype comes from a woman aged 55-75 years in good health. The chain has TRBV3-1 and TRBJ1-1; D unclear. The sequenced sample was PBMCs. The DNA of the CDR3 is TGTGCCAGCAGCCATGCTGGGGAGAGGAACACTGAAGCTTTCTTT. Its translation is CASSHAGERNTEAFF.